A selection of T cell receptor beta chains follows, all from one sample in a study of cytomegalovirus exposure and HLA in healthy donors. The data were produced by immunoSEQ multiplex PCR, yet TCRdb's version contains in-frame clones alone and is incomplete. The sample holds about 360,000 clones, roughly 88% seen once. Sequencing was performed on PBMCs. The source is a woman under 30 in good health and CMV-seronegative. CDR3s include the opening cysteine and the closing phenylalanine or tryptophan. The D gene is left open where the match is weak. Size values are once, few and many counts, or a class for expanded clones, and some rows have none.

cdr3_nt | cdr3_aa | v_call | clone_size | j_call | d_call
TGTGCCGCCGGCGGGACCGGTATGGGGCAGTATTTT | CAAGGTGMGQYF | TRBV7-6 | NA | TRBJ2-3 | NA
TGTGCCAGTAGCTCCCAGGGGGCGAGAAGCAATCAGCCCCAGCATTTT | CASSSQGARSNQPQHF | TRBV19 | once | TRBJ1-5 | TRBD1
TGTGCCAGCAGGACAGGGGGAAACTATGGCTACACCTTC | CASRTGGNYGYTF | TRBV27 | NA | TRBJ1-2 | TRBD1
TGTGCCAGCAGTGAAGGTTCAGGGGTACCCGGGGAGCTGTTTTTT | CASSEGSGVPGELFF | TRBV6-1 | NA | TRBJ2-2 | NA
TGTGCCAGCAGTGGGGGAGGGGACCAGCCCCAGCATTTT | CASSGGGDQPQHF | TRBV28 | few | TRBJ1-5 | NA
TGTGCCAGCAGCACCCTGACTAGCGGCACAGATACGCAGTATTTT | CASSTLTSGTDTQYF | TRBV9 | NA | TRBJ2-3 | TRBD2
TGTGCCAGCAGCTTAGGACTAGCGGGACGTGGGGCCAACGTCCTGACTTTC | CASSLGLAGRGANVLTF | TRBV9 | NA | TRBJ2-6 | TRBD2
TGTGCCAGCATGGGCGCCACAATCTCCTACGAGCAGTACTTC | CASMGATISYEQYF | TRBV6-1 | once | TRBJ2-7 | NA
TGCGCCAGCAGCCCACCCGGGACAGCCCTTGAAGCTTTCTTT | CASSPPGTALEAFF | TRBV5-1 | NA | TRBJ1-1 | TRBD1
TGTGCCAGCAGCCCAAGACGGGGGGAACCCTACAATGAGCAGTTCTTC | CASSPRRGEPYNEQFF | TRBV9 | once | TRBJ2-1 | TRBD2
TGCGCCAGCAGCCAACCGGGACTAGCGGCCTCCTACGAGCAGTACTTC | CASSQPGLAASYEQYF | TRBV4-1 | NA | TRBJ2-7 | TRBD2
TGCAGCGTTCAACTAGCGGGAATCTACGAGCAGTACTTC | CSVQLAGIYEQYF | TRBV29-1 | NA | TRBJ2-7 | TRBD2
TGTGCCAGTAGTATTCAACCGGGACAGGGTTACTACGAGCAGTACTTC | CASSIQPGQGYYEQYF | TRBV19 | NA | TRBJ2-7 | TRBD1
TGTGCCAGTAGTTCGAACAGGGGGCAGAACTATGGCTACACCTTC | CASSSNRGQNYGYTF | TRBV19 | NA | TRBJ1-2 | TRBD1
TGTGCCAGCAGGGCCGGTAAGGGGGCCGGGTTGGTCGAGCAGTACTTC | CASRAGKGAGLVEQYF | TRBV2 | NA | TRBJ2-7 | TRBD1